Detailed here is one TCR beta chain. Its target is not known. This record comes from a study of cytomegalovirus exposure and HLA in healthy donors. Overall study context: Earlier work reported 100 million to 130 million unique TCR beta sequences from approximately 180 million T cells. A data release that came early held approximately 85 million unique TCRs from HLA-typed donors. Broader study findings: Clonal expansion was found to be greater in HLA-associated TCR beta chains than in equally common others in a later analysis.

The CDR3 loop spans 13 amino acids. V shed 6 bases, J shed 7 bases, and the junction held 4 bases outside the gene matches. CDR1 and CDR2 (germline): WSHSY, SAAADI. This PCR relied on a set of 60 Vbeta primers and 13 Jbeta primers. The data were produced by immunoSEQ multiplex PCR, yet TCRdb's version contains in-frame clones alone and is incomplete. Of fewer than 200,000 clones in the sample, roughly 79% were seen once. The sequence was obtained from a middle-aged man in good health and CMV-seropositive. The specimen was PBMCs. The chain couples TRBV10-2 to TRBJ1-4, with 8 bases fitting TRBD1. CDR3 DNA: TGCGCCAGCAGCGGACAGGGAGGTGAAAAACTGTTTTTT. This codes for CASSGQGGEKLFF.